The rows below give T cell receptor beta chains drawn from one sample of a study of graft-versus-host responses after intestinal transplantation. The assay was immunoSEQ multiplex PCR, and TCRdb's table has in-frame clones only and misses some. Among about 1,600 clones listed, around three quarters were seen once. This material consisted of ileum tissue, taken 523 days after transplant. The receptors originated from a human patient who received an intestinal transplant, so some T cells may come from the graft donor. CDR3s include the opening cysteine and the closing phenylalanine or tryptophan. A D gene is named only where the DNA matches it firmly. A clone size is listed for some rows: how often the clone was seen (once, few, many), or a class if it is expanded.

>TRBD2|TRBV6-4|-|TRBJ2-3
TGTGCCAGCAGTGTGGAAATAGCGGGAGGCCTAAGCACAGATACGCAGTATTTT
CASSVEIAGGLSTDTQYF
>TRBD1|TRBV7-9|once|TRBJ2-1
TGTGCCAGCAGCGTGGGACAGAACAATGAGCAGTTCTTC
CASSVGQNNEQFF
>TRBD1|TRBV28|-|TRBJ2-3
TGTGCCAGCAGCCGCGGGACAGGGGTGACAGATACGCAGTATTTT
CASSRGTGVTDTQYF
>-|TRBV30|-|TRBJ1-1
TGTGCCTGGAGTTGGGGAAGAGGGGCTGAAGCTTTCTTT
CAWSWGRGAEAFF
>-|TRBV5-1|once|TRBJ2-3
TGCGCCAGCAGCCTCGAAAAGGGGTGGGGCACAGATACGCAGTATTTT
CASSLEKGWGTDTQYF
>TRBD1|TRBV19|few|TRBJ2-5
TGTGCCAGTACTCCCCTGGGGCGGACAGGGGGCCTGGAGACCCAGTACTTC
CASTPLGRTGGLETQYF
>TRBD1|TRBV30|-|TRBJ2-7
TGTGCCTGCGGCCGGGACAGGGTATACGAGCAGTACTTC
CACGRDRVYEQYF
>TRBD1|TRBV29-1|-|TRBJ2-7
TGCAGCGTCGCCGGCAAATCGGGACAGATACTAAGCTCCTACGAGCAGTACTTC
CSVAGKSGQILSSYEQYF
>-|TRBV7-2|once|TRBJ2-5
TGTGCCAGCAGCCCGGAGGTATCCCTCGGAGAGACCCAGTACTTC
CASSPEVSLGETQYF
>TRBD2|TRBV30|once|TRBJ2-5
TGTGCCTACAACTCACTAGCGGGTGTTAGGGAGACCCAGTACTTC
CAYNSLAGVRETQYF
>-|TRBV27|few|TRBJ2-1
TGTGCCAGCAGTTTACTTGGTGAGCAGTTCTTC
CASSLLGEQFF
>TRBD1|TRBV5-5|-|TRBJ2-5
TGTGCCAGCAGCTTGGGGACAGGGTTGGCCCAAGAGACCCAGTACTTC
CASSLGTGLAQETQYF
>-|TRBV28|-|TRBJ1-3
-
CASSRTFGPGNSGNTIYF
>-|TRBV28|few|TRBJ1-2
TGTGCCAGCAGCCTCAGGGATAACTATGGCTACACCTTC
CASSLRDNYGYTF
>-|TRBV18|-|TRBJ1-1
TGTGCCAGCTCACCGAACCCGGATGGGGCTGAAGCTTTCTTT
CASSPNPDGAEAFF
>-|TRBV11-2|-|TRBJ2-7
TGTGCCAGCAGCCCTACGAAAGGCTTCTCCTACGAGCAGTACTTC
CASSPTKGFSYEQYF
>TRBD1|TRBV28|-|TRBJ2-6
TGTGCCACCCTAGGACAGGGGAGCTCTGGGGCCAACGTCCTGACTTTC
CATLGQGSSGANVLTF
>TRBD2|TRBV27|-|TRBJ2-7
TGTGCCAGCAGTTTAGTAGGGGGGACTAGCGTCCACGAGCAGTACTTC
CASSLVGGTSVHEQYF
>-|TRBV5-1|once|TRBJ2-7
TGCGCCAGCAGCTTGGTTGGGACCTACGAGCAGTACTTC
CASSLVGTYEQYF
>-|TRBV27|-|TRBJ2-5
TGTGCCAGCAGTTTAAGACAGGATCAAGAGACCCAGTACTTC
CASSLRQDQETQYF
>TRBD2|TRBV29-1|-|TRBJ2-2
TGCAGCGTTGGGGGGGGACTAGCGGGAACGAACACCGGGGAGCTGTTTTTT
CSVGGGLAGTNTGELFF
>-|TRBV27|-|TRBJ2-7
TGTGCCAGCACCTCTAGTCGGGGGCTCTCCTACGAGCAGTACTTC
CASTSSRGLSYEQYF
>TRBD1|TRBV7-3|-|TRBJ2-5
TGTGCCAGCAGCCAGGGCAGGGGGAGAGGGACCCAGTACTTC
CASSQGRGRGTQYF
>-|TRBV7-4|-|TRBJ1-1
TGTGCCAGCAGCCTCACCCCCCGAGGGAGAGCCACTGAAGCTTTCTTT
CASSLTPRGRATEAFF
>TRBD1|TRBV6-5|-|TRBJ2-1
TGTGCCAGCAGTTTGGCGACAGGGGCCTACAATGAGCAGTTCTTC
CASSLATGAYNEQFF
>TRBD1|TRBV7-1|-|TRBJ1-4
TGTGCCAGCAGCTTAAAGGGGACAGGGGGAAATGAAAAACTGTTTTTT
CASSLKGTGGNEKLFF
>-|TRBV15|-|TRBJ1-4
TGTGCCACCAGCGATAGGACTGTAACTAATGAAAAACTGTTTTTT
CATSDRTVTNEKLFF
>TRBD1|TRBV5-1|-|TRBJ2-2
TGCGCCAGCAGCAATTCAGGGGGAGCGAACACCGGGGAGCTGTTTTTT
CASSNSGGANTGELFF